These T cell receptor beta chains were read from a single sample in a study of neurological immune-mediated disorders. Each CDR3 protein gets one entry after TCRdb re-called the 5' RACE reads with MiXCR. The sample consists of some 38,000 distinct CDR3 sequences, more than 4.5% of them appearing once. Input material: CD4+ T cells from blood. These receptors all stem from a man aged 18 to 29 in good health. CDR3s include the opening cysteine and the closing phenylalanine or tryptophan. The D gene is left open where the match is weak. Sizes are listed as once, few, many, or a class for an expanded clone.

d_call,clone_size,j_call,cdr3_length,v_call,cdr3_nt,cdr3_aa
NA,many,TRBJ1-3,15,TRBV6-5,TGTGCCAGCAGCCCGGGCGATCGAGATGGAAACACCATATATTTT,CASSPGDRDGNTIYF
TRBD1,many,TRBJ2-7,15,TRBV5-1,TGCGCCAGCACCTCTTCCGGGACAGGTACCTACGAGCAGTACTTC,CASTSSGTGTYEQYF
NA,many,TRBJ2-4,13,TRBV14,TGTGCCAGCAGCCAAAGTAATGTGGGATTTCAGTACTTC,CASSQSNVGFQYF
NA,many,TRBJ2-6,14,TRBV29-1,TGCAGCGTACACGAGGGCTCTGGGGCCAACGTCCTGACTTTC,CSVHEGSGANVLTF
NA,many,TRBJ2-5,14,TRBV5-1,TGCGCCAGCAGCCAAACAGACCCCGAAGAGACCCAGTACTTC,CASSQTDPEETQYF
TRBD1,many,TRBJ2-3,14,TRBV5-1,TGCGCCAGCAGCGCGGACAGGGGGACAGATACGCAGTATTTT,CASSADRGTDTQYF
NA,many,TRBJ1-2,14,TRBV12-3/TRBV12-4,TGTGCCAGCACCTGGAGGGCCGATGGACACGGCTACACCTTC,CASTWRADGHGYTF
NA,many,TRBJ1-1,13,TRBV20-1,TGCAGTGCTAGAGCGCCCGGAACGACTGAAGCTTTCTTT,CSARAPGTTEAFF
NA,many,TRBJ2-7,11,TRBV20-1,TGCAGTGCTAGGGACGACTACGAGCAGTACTTC,CSARDDYEQYF
NA,many,TRBJ2-3,12,TRBV29-1,TGCAGCGTTGCGGGAGACACAGATACGCAGTATTTT,CSVAGDTDTQYF
NA,many,TRBJ2-5,16,TRBV12-3/TRBV12-4,TGTGCCAGCAGTTCGAATTCCCGGGACGGCTCAGAGACCCAGTACTTC,CASSSNSRDGSETQYF
TRBD1,many,TRBJ1-5,15,TRBV5-1,TGCGCCAGCAGCCCGGGGACAGGGGGAGGGCAGCCCCAGCATTTT,CASSPGTGGGQPQHF
TRBD1,many,TRBJ1-4,13,TRBV10-3,TGTGCCATCAGTCCCGGGACAGGGGAAAAACTGTTTTTT,CAISPGTGEKLFF
NA,medium-sized,TRBJ1-5,12,TRBV20-1,TGCAGTGCTAGTTGGGGGAATCAGCCCCAGCATTTT,CSASWGNQPQHF
NA,many,TRBJ1-2,12,TRBV11-2,TGTGCCAGCAGCTCTAATAACTATGGCTACACCTTC,CASSSNNYGYTF
TRBD1,many,TRBJ2-5,15,TRBV5-1,TGCGCCAGCAGCTTGGTCAACACAGGGGTGGAGACCCAGTACTTC,CASSLVNTGVETQYF
TRBD1,many,TRBJ1-2,16,TRBV12-3/TRBV12-4,TGTGCCAGCAGTCCCCAGACAGGGGAGACTAACTATGGCTACACCTTC,CASSPQTGETNYGYTF
NA,many,TRBJ1-4,15,TRBV5-1,TGCGCCAGCAGCTTGGCGTCAGGAAATAATGAAAAACTGTTTTTT,CASSLASGNNEKLFF
NA,many,TRBJ2-3,13,TRBV20-1,TGCAGTGCTAGCGGCGGGATCACAGATACGCAGTATTTT,CSASGGITDTQYF
NA,many,TRBJ2-7,12,TRBV18,TGTGCCAGCTCACCGACAGCCTACGAGCAGTACTTC,CASSPTAYEQYF
TRBD1,many,TRBJ2-1,15,TRBV10-3,TGTGCCATCAGTCCCGGACAGGGGCTCTACAATGAGCAGTTCTTC,CAISPGQGLYNEQFF
NA,many,TRBJ2-3,14,TRBV6-1,TGTGCCAGCAGGTCCCCGACTACTGCAGATACGCAGTATTTT,CASRSPTTADTQYF